The 20 T cell receptor beta chains given below trace back to one sample, sequenced in a study of Graves' ophthalmopathy and Graves' hyperthyroidism. Researchers took RNA transcripts and amplified TCR beta CDR3 regions from them. HTBI primers served in a first-round RT-PCR, which a second-round multiplex PCR followed. In TCRdb, the multiplex PCR reads were re-called with MiXCR into one record per CDR3 protein. The data contain about 620,000 distinct CDR3 sequences, 22% of them singletons. Source material: peripheral blood. The receptors here all came from a woman younger than 30 with stable Graves' hyperthyroidism. Some clones in this sample may be carry-over from other donors' samples.

The J gene is TRBJ2-7, the V gene TRBV28; 12 positions match TRBD2. Unmatched junction bases numbered 5, after V lost 7 bases and J lost 4 bases. CDR1 MDHEN and CDR2 SYDVKM come from the germline V gene. The CDR3 has 14 residues. For the CDR3, the DNA is TGTGCCAGCACTAGCGGGGGGGTAGGTTACGAGCAGTACTTC. This codes for CASTSGGVGYEQYF.

This clonotype appeared many times. This sequence joins TRBV11-2 and TRBJ2-5; D not resolved. CDR1 is SGHAT, CDR2 FQNNGV, per germline. Trimming pared 3 bases from V and 2 bases from J, leaving 7 bases between. The CDR3 runs to 13 residues. CDR3 loop: CASSLTPQETQYF. The CDR3 region has the DNA TGTGCCAGCAGCTTGACACCTCAAGAGACCCAGTACTTC.

The chain carries TRBV6-1 and TRBJ2-5, with D perhaps matching TRBD1 (6 bases). In germline, CDR1 is MNHNS, CDR2 SASEGT. There are 16 residues in the CDR3. Trimming left V 4 bases short and J 2 bases short, with 17 bases between. In DNA, the CDR3 is TGTGCCAGCAGTGCCGCCAGAAGGGGGTTTCAAGAGACCCAGTACTTC. Protein: CASSAARRGFQETQYF.

There are a few counts of this clonotype. A much larger clone differs from this one at a single base, so this may be a read error. The chain employs TRBV6-1 and TRBJ2-1; TRBD1 matches at 10 bases. CDR3 size: 19 residues. CDR1 MNHNS and CDR2 SASEGT come from the germline V gene. The DNA for the CDR3 is TGTGCCAGCAGGATTGACAGGGGGCTAGCTAGCGGAGCCTACAATGAGAAGTTCTTC. Its translation is CASRIDRGLASGAYNEKFF.

This clonotype was seen at least ten times. The chain couples TRBV6-1 to TRBJ1-1, with D maybe TRBD1 (5 bases). The germline CDR1 and CDR2 sequences are MNHNS and SASEGT. The CDR3 runs 13 residues. V lost 4 bases to trimming and J lost 5 bases, with 11 bases between them. The CDR3 DNA reads as TGTGCCAGCAGTGCGGGACTCAGGACTGAAGCTTTCTTT. Amino acid sequence: CASSAGLRTEAFF.

This clonotype was observed once. The chain employs TRBV28 and TRBJ1-2, with 11 positions matching TRBD1. CDR3 length: 17 residues. CDR1 is MDHEN, CDR2 SYDVKM, per germline. J lost 6 bases, V lost 6 bases, and 15 bases had no gene match. The CDR3 loop reads CASRPDRGRLYPHGYTF. In DNA, the CDR3 is TGTGCCAGCAGACCGGACAGGGGGCGATTATATCCTCATGGCTACACCTTC.

This clonotype was observed many times. The CDR3 ends on some other residue instead of the conserved phenylalanine or tryptophan, so this is likely a read error. The CDR3, as DNA: TGCGCCAGCAGCCACCTTGACAGGGGGGTTGAAGCTTTCCTT. It yields the protein CASSHLDRGVEAFL. V is TRBV4-1 and J is TRBJ1-1; TRBD1 matches 9 bases. Germline loops: CDR1 MGHRA, CDR2 YSYEKL. V dropped 3 bases and J dropped 7; count of bases not matched to a gene: 6. CDR3 length: 14 residues.

The chain carries TRBV6-1 and TRBJ1-5; unclear D gene. The germline V gene encodes CDR1 MNHNS and CDR2 SASEGT. Trimming removed 2 bases from V and 5 bases from J, with 7 bases in between. This CDR3 is 13 amino acids long. CDR3: CASSESDYQPQHF. CDR3 coding DNA: TGTGCCAGCAGTGAATCTGACTATCAGCCCCAGCATTTT.

This clonotype was seen at least ten times. This chain uses TRBV2 with TRBJ1-2; D uncertain. V lost 4 bases, J lost 4 bases, and 13 bases lay in between. The germline V gene has CDR1 SNHLY and CDR2 FYNNEI. The CDR3 totals 14 residues. The CDR3 is CASSVRTAFYGYTF. The CDR3 bases are TGTGCCAGCAGTGTTCGGACCGCGTTCTATGGCTACACCTTC.

This clonotype was recorded many times. The rearrangement uses TRBV9 and TRBJ1-2; D not resolved. This CDR3 spans 17 amino acids. Germline V gene data show CDR1 as SGDLS and CDR2 as YYNGEE. V lost 4 bases to trimming and J lost 0 bases, with 19 bases between them. The CDR3 sequence: CASSPWSYPEANYGYTF. DNA for the CDR3: TGTGCCAGCAGCCCCTGGTCCTACCCCGAAGCTAACTATGGCTACACCTTC.

This clonotype was counted only a few times. This chain links TRBV6-2 or TRBV6-3 with TRBJ1-1; weak D call: TRBD1 (6 bases). CDR3 length: 15 residues. The ends were cut back, 5 bases at V and 5 bases at J, with 18 bases in the middle. Germline-derived CDR1 and CDR2 are MNHEY and SVGEGT. The CDR3 region is CASSSYRAEGTEAFF. The CDR3 region has the DNA TGTGCCAGCAGTAGCTACAGGGCGGAGGGGACTGAAGCTTTCTTT.

The chain employs TRBV12-3 or TRBV12-4 and TRBJ1-1, with no clear D. The CDR3 has 13 residues. Trimming shortened V by 1 base and J by 5 bases, and 8 bases separated the two germline ends. The CDR3 sequence: CASSLESRTEAFF. CDR3 in DNA: TGTGCCAGCAGTTTAGAAAGCCGAACTGAAGCTTTCTTT.

This clonotype was counted a few times. This chain joins TRBV2 and TRBJ2-1, with D tentatively TRBD2 (5 bases). Germline V gives CDR1 SNHLY, CDR2 FYNNEI. The CDR3 length is 15 residues. Trimming removed 2 bases at V and 6 bases at J, with 14 bases between. The CDR3: CASSEIGVGPNEQFF. The CDR3 DNA reads TGTGCCAGCAGTGAAATCGGGGTCGGACCCAATGAGCAGTTCTTC.

The sample holds many counts of this clonotype. The J gene is TRBJ2-5, the V gene TRBV2, with D perhaps assigned TRBD1 or TRBD2 (5 bases each). V lost 7 bases and J lost 5, with 11 bases in between. The CDR3 is made up of 12 amino acids. Germline V CDR1 and CDR2: SNHLY, FYNNEI. The CDR3 region has the DNA TGTGCCAGCATGCAGGGCGGGGAGACCCAGTACTTC. Its protein is CASMQGGETQYF.

This clonotype was counted many times. In DNA form, the CDR3 reads TGTGCCAGCAGATACGGGACAGGCGAAGGGAATCAGCCCCAGCATTTT. Its protein is CASRYGTGEGNQPQHF. The rearrangement links TRBV12-3 or TRBV12-4 to TRBJ1-5, with 8 bases that match TRBD1. With V trimmed by 6 bases and J by 4 bases, 11 bases remained unmatched. This CDR3 comprises 16 residues.

This clonotype has ten or more counts. This chain joins TRBV12-3 or TRBV12-4 and TRBJ2-4, with D unresolved. Trimming left V 6 bases short and J 0 bases short, with 9 bases between. There are 14 residues in the CDR3. The CDR3 region is CASSTVIAKNIQYF. The DNA of the CDR3 is TGTGCCAGCAGCACGGTCATAGCCAAAAACATTCAGTACTTC.

The chain joins TRBV6-2 or TRBV6-3 to TRBJ1-1, with 7 bases aligning to TRBD1. The V segment lost 11 bases and the J segment 4 bases; nucleotides outside the gene matches: 7. The CDR3 has 12 residues. Germline V gene data show CDR1 as MNHEY and CDR2 as SVGEGT. CDR3 DNA sequence: TGTGCCGTCAAAACAGGGGTCACTGAAGCTTTCTTT. Translation: CAVKTGVTEAFF.

Ten or more counts support this clonotype. This chain joins TRBV6-1 and TRBJ1-1; D is undetermined. Germline V gene data show CDR1 as MNHNS and CDR2 as SASEGT. The V end was cut by 5 bases, the J end by 0 bases, with 4 bases between. CDR3 length: 12 amino acids. The DNA of the CDR3 is TGTGCCAGCAGTCGATTGAACACTGAAGCTTTCTTT. Protein product: CASSRLNTEAFF.

The chain recombines TRBV30 with TRBJ1-2; D remains unclear. Germline CDR1 and CDR2: GTSNPN and SVGIG (reference sequence). Trimming cost V 3 bases and J 5 bases, with 25 bases left between them. CDR3 length: 17 residues. Here the CDR3 DNA reads TGTGCCTGGAGAGTCTTTCGGCAGGCCAAGCAAAATTATGGCTACACCTTC. This gives the protein CAWRVFRQAKQNYGYTF.

In this sample, this clonotype turned up many times. V is TRBV25-1 and J is TRBJ2-7; unclear D gene. The CDR3 contains 13 residues. Germline V gives CDR1 MGHDK, CDR2 SYGVNS. Trimming took 5 bases from V and 4 from J, leaving 12 bases between them. In nucleotides, the CDR3 is TGTGCCAGCAGTCCCAAGGGCGGTTACGAGCAGTACTTC. Translation gives CASSPKGGYEQYF.